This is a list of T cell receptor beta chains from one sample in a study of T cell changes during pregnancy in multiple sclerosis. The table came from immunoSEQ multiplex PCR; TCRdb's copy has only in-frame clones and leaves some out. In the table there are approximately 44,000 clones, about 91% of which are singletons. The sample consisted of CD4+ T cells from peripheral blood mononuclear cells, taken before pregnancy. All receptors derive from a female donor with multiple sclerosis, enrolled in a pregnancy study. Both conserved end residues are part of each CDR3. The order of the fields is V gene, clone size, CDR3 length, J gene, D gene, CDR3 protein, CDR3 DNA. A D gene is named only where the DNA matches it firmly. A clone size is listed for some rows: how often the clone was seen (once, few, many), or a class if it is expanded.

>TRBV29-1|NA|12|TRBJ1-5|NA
CSVGRGNQPQHF
TGCAGCGTTGGACGGGGCAATCAGCCCCAGCATTTT
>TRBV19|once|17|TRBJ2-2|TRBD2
CASSIWRGDANTGELFF
TGTGCCAGTAGTATATGGCGGGGGGACGCAAACACCGGGGAGCTGTTTTTT
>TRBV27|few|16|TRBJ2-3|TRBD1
CASTRGRGRSTDTQYF
TGTGCCAGCACCCGGGGCAGGGGGCGGAGCACAGATACGCAGTATTTT
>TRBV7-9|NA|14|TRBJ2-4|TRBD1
CASSLQDRTGLQYF
TGTGCCAGCAGCTTGCAGGACAGGACTGGACTCCAGTACTTC
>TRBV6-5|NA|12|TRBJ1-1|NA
CASRGGRTEAFF
TGTGCCAGTAGGGGGGGGAGGACTGAAGCTTTCTTT
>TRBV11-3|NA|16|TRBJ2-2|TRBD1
CASSSTGGANTGELFF
TGTGCCAGCAGCTCGACAGGGGGTGCGAACACCGGGGAGCTGTTTTTT
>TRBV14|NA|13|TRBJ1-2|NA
CASSQDRNYGYTF
TGTGCCAGCAGCCAAGACAGGAACTATGGCTACACCTTC
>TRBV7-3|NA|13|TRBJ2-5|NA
CASSLGAQETQYF
TGTGCCAGCAGCTTAGGGGCCCAAGAGACCCAGTACTTC
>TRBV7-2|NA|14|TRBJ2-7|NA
CASSLQGFKYEQYF
TGTGCCAGCAGCCTCCAGGGATTCAAGTACGAGCAGTACTTC
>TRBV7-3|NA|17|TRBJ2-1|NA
CASSHPNRGGSYNEQFF
TGTGCCAGCAGCCACCCAAACAGGGGAGGCTCCTACAATGAGCAGTTCTTC
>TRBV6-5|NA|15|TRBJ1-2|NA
CASSGLGGTPMLGTF
TGTGCCAGCAGCGGCCTCGGGGGGACCCCTATGTTGGGAACCTTC
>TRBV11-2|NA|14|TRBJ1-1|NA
CASSLEWQGTEAFF
TGTGCCAGCAGCTTAGAATGGCAGGGCACTGAAGCTTTCTTT
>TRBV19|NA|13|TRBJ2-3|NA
CASSTGGTDTQYF
TGTGCCAGTAGTACAGGGGGCACAGATACGCAGTATTTT
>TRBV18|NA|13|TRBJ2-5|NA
CASSPSRGETQYF
TGTGCCAGCTCACCCTCCCGGGGAGAGACCCAGTACTTC
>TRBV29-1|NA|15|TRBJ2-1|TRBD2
CSVDKAGGSYNEQFF
TGCAGCGTGGACAAAGCGGGGGGCTCCTACAATGAGCAGTTCTTC
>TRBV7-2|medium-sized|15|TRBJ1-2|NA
CASSLETGYSDGYTF
TGTGCCAGCAGCTTAGAGACAGGATACTCGGATGGCTACACCTTC
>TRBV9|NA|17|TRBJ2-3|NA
CASSGRGASGVPDTQYF
TGTGCCAGCAGCGGGCGGGGTGCCTCGGGTGTTCCAGATACGCAGTATTTT
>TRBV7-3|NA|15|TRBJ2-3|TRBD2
CASSWSGEVTDTQYF
TGTGCCAGCAGCTGGAGCGGGGAAGTCACAGATACGCAGTATTTT
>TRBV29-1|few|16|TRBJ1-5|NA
CSVEDASWGLSGVQHF
TGCAGCGTTGAAGATGCCAGCTGGGGGCTCTCAGGGGTCCAGCATTTT
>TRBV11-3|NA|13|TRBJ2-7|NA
CASSLVRGGEQYF
TGTGCCAGCAGCTTAGTTCGGGGAGGCGAGCAGTACTTC
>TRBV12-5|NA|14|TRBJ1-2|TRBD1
CASGLAGTAGGYTF
TGTGCTAGTGGTTTGGCCGGGACAGCTGGGGGCTACACCTTC
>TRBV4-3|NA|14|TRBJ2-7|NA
CASSLALAGYEQYF
TGCGCCAGCAGCCTCGCCCTCGCAGGCTACGAGCAGTACTTC
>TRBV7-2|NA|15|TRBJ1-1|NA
CASSLAARSYTEAFF
TGTGCCAGCAGCTTAGCGGCCCGGAGCTACACTGAAGCTTTCTTT
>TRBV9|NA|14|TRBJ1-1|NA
CASSVDQGFTEAFF
TGTGCCAGCAGCGTAGATCAGGGGTTCACTGAAGCTTTCTTT
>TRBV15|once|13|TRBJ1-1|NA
CATSIVEHLEAFF
TGTGCCACCAGCATAGTGGAGCACCTTGAAGCTTTCTTT
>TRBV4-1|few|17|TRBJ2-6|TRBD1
CASSRDRASSGANVLTF
TGCGCCAGCAGCCGGGACAGGGCAAGCTCTGGGGCCAACGTCCTGACTTTC
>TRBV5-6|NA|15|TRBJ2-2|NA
CASSRDRVISGELFF
TGTGCCAGCAGCCGAGACAGAGTGATTTCCGGGGAGCTGTTTTTT
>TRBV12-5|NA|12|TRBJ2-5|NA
CASGAREETQYF
TGTGCTAGTGGCGCCAGGGAAGAGACCCAGTACTTC
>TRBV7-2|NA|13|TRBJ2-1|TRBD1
CASSFRQGDEQFF
TGTGCCAGCAGCTTCCGACAGGGGGATGAGCAGTTCTTC
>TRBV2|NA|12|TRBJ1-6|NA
CASSENRVPLHF
TGTGCCAGCAGTGAGAACCGCGTCCCCCTCCACTTT
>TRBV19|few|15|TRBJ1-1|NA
CASSIFLRGHTEAFF
TGTGCCAGTAGTATATTCCTCAGAGGGCACACTGAAGCTTTCTTT
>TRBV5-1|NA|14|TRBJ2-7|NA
CATSPDRISYEQYF
TGCGCCACTTCCCCGGACAGAATTTCCTACGAGCAGTACTTC
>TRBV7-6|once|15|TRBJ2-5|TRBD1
CASSSRTGGQETQYF
TGTGCCAGCAGCTCCCGGACAGGGGGACAAGAGACCCAGTACTTC
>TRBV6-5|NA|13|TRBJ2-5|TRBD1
CASSSQGQLISHF
TGTGCCAGCAGCTCCCAGGGACAGCTCATCTCCCACTTC
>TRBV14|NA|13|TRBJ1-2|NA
CASSQDRDYGYTF
TGTGCCAGCAGCCAAGACAGGGACTATGGCTACACCTTC
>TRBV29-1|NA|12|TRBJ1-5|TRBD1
CSVGGGGQPQHF
TGCAGCGTTGGAGGGGGCGGACAGCCCCAGCATTTT
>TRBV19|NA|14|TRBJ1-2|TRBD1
CASSSTGTGNGYTF
TGTGCCAGTAGTTCCACCGGGACAGGGAATGGCTACACCTTC
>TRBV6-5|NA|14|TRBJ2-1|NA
CASSYSGTSNEQFF
TGTGCCAGCAGTTACTCGGGTACTAGCAATGAGCAGTTCTTC
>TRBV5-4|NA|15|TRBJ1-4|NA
CASSVLGAQVEKLFF
TGTGCCAGCAGCGTCTTGGGGGCGCAGGTTGAAAAACTGTTTTTT
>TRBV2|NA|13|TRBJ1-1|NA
CASSTGQNTEAFF
TGTGCCAGCAGCACAGGGCAGAACACTGAAGCTTTCTTT
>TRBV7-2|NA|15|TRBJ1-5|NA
CASSLYITGNQPQHF
TGTGCCAGCAGCTTATACATAACAGGGAATCAGCCCCAGCATTTT
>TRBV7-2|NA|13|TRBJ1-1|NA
CASSFDGDTEAFF
TGTGCCAGCAGCTTTGACGGGGACACTGAAGCTTTCTTT
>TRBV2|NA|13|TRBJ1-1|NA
CASKGLLNTEAFF
TGTGCCAGCAAAGGACTCCTGAACACTGAAGCTTTCTTT
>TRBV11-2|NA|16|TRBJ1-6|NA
CASSSDPGQPNSPLHF
TGTGCCAGCAGCTCCGACCCGGGACAACCTAATTCACCCCTCCACTTT
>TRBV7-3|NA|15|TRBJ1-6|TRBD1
CASSLLATGNSPLHF
TGTGCCAGCAGCTTACTTGCGACAGGGAATTCACCCCTCCACTTT
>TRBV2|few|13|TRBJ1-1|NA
CASTGLLNTEAFF
TGTGCCAGCACCGGTCTGTTGAACACTGAAGCTTTCTTT
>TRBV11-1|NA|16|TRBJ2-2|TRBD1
CASGSGQGARTGELFF
TGTGCCAGCGGGTCCGGACAGGGGGCGCGGACCGGGGAGCTGTTTTTT
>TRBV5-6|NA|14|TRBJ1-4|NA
CASSPGPSNEKLFF
TGTGCCAGCAGCCCAGGGCCAAGTAATGAAAAACTGTTTTTT
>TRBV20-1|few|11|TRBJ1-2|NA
CSPTGVGGYTF
TGCAGTCCCACGGGGGTAGGAGGCTACACCTTC
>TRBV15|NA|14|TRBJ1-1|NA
CATSTLQGNTEAFF
TGTGCCACCAGCACTCTACAGGGGAACACTGAAGCTTTCTTT
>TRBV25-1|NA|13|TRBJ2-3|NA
CASSEPGTDTQYF
TGTGCCAGCAGTGAACCAGGCACAGATACGCAGTATTTT
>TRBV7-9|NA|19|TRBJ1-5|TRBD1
CASSLGGQGVTWSNQPQHF
TGTGCCAGCAGCTTAGGAGGCCAGGGGGTAACGTGGAGCAATCAGCCCCAGCATTTT
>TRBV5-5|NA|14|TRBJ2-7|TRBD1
CASSWTGTEMEWNF
TGTGCCAGCAGCTGGACCGGGACAGAGATGGAGTGGAACTTC
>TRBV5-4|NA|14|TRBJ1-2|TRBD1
CASSLPDRGRGYTF
TGTGCCAGCAGCCTGCCCGACAGGGGGAGAGGCTACACCTTC